This TCR beta chain was sequenced for a study of blood T cell repertoires in COVID-19. As for the study in general: From T cells, B-cell-depleted T cells, or PBMCs came the material, which was cDNA or gDNA.

Original processing notes: Reference gene primer amplification gave estimated nucleated cell counts. Clones were read by immunoSEQ multiplex PCR, and TCRdb kept only the in-frame ones, dropping some. The DNA gave D and trimming, while V, J and clone size come from that table. This table holds 150,000 or so clones, 80% to 90% found once. V lost 0 bases and J lost 3, with 9 bases in between. This CDR3 is 15 amino acids long. Germline CDR1 reads KGHDR; CDR2 reads SFDVKD. Seattle patients were enrolled during active infection and followed longitudinally. The chain couples TRBV24-1 to TRBJ2-3; D might be TRBD2 (6 bases). The source is a man aged 18 to 30 with COVID-19, enrolled during active disease. The sequenced sample was peripheral blood. The CDR3 here is CATSDLWLATDTQYF. For the CDR3, the DNA is TGTGCCACCAGTGATTTGTGGCTAGCGACAGATACGCAGTATTTT.